This is a list of T cell receptor beta chains from one sample in a study of blood T cell repertoires in COVID-19. Sequencing was performed with immunoSEQ multiplex PCR; in TCRdb, only in-frame clones are kept and a portion is missing. The sample consists of roughly 250,000 clones, 75% to 90% of them appearing once. The sample consisted of peripheral blood. The receptors stem from a woman in her fifties or sixties with active or convalescent COVID-19. CDR3s leave out the opening cysteine and the closing phenylalanine or tryptophan. Fields, in order: V gene, clone size, CDR3 protein. The size of a clone is reported for some rows only, either as once, few or many, or as a class for expanded clones.

TRBV28 - ATTQGGNYGYT
TRBV29-1 - SVGWFEGAQVEQY
TRBV13 once ASNIRRIRGLTGELF
TRBV30 - AWSVPGTGAPTGELF
TRBV21-1 - ASTVNSYEQY
TRBV30 few AWSQGAQGNLNNSPLH
TRBV27 - ATIPGQGNTEAF
TRBV18 - ASSPNLQGAGDTQY
TRBV2 - ASSWTYLTDTQY
TRBV2 - AMPGLAGGPSSYNEQF
TRBV3-1/TRBV3-2 - ASRTGGRDEQF
TRBV4-1 - ASSQGTANIQY
TRBV15 - ATSRETSGGGYT
TRBV15 - ATRRDYQETQY
TRBV2 - ASRLTGGGNQPQH